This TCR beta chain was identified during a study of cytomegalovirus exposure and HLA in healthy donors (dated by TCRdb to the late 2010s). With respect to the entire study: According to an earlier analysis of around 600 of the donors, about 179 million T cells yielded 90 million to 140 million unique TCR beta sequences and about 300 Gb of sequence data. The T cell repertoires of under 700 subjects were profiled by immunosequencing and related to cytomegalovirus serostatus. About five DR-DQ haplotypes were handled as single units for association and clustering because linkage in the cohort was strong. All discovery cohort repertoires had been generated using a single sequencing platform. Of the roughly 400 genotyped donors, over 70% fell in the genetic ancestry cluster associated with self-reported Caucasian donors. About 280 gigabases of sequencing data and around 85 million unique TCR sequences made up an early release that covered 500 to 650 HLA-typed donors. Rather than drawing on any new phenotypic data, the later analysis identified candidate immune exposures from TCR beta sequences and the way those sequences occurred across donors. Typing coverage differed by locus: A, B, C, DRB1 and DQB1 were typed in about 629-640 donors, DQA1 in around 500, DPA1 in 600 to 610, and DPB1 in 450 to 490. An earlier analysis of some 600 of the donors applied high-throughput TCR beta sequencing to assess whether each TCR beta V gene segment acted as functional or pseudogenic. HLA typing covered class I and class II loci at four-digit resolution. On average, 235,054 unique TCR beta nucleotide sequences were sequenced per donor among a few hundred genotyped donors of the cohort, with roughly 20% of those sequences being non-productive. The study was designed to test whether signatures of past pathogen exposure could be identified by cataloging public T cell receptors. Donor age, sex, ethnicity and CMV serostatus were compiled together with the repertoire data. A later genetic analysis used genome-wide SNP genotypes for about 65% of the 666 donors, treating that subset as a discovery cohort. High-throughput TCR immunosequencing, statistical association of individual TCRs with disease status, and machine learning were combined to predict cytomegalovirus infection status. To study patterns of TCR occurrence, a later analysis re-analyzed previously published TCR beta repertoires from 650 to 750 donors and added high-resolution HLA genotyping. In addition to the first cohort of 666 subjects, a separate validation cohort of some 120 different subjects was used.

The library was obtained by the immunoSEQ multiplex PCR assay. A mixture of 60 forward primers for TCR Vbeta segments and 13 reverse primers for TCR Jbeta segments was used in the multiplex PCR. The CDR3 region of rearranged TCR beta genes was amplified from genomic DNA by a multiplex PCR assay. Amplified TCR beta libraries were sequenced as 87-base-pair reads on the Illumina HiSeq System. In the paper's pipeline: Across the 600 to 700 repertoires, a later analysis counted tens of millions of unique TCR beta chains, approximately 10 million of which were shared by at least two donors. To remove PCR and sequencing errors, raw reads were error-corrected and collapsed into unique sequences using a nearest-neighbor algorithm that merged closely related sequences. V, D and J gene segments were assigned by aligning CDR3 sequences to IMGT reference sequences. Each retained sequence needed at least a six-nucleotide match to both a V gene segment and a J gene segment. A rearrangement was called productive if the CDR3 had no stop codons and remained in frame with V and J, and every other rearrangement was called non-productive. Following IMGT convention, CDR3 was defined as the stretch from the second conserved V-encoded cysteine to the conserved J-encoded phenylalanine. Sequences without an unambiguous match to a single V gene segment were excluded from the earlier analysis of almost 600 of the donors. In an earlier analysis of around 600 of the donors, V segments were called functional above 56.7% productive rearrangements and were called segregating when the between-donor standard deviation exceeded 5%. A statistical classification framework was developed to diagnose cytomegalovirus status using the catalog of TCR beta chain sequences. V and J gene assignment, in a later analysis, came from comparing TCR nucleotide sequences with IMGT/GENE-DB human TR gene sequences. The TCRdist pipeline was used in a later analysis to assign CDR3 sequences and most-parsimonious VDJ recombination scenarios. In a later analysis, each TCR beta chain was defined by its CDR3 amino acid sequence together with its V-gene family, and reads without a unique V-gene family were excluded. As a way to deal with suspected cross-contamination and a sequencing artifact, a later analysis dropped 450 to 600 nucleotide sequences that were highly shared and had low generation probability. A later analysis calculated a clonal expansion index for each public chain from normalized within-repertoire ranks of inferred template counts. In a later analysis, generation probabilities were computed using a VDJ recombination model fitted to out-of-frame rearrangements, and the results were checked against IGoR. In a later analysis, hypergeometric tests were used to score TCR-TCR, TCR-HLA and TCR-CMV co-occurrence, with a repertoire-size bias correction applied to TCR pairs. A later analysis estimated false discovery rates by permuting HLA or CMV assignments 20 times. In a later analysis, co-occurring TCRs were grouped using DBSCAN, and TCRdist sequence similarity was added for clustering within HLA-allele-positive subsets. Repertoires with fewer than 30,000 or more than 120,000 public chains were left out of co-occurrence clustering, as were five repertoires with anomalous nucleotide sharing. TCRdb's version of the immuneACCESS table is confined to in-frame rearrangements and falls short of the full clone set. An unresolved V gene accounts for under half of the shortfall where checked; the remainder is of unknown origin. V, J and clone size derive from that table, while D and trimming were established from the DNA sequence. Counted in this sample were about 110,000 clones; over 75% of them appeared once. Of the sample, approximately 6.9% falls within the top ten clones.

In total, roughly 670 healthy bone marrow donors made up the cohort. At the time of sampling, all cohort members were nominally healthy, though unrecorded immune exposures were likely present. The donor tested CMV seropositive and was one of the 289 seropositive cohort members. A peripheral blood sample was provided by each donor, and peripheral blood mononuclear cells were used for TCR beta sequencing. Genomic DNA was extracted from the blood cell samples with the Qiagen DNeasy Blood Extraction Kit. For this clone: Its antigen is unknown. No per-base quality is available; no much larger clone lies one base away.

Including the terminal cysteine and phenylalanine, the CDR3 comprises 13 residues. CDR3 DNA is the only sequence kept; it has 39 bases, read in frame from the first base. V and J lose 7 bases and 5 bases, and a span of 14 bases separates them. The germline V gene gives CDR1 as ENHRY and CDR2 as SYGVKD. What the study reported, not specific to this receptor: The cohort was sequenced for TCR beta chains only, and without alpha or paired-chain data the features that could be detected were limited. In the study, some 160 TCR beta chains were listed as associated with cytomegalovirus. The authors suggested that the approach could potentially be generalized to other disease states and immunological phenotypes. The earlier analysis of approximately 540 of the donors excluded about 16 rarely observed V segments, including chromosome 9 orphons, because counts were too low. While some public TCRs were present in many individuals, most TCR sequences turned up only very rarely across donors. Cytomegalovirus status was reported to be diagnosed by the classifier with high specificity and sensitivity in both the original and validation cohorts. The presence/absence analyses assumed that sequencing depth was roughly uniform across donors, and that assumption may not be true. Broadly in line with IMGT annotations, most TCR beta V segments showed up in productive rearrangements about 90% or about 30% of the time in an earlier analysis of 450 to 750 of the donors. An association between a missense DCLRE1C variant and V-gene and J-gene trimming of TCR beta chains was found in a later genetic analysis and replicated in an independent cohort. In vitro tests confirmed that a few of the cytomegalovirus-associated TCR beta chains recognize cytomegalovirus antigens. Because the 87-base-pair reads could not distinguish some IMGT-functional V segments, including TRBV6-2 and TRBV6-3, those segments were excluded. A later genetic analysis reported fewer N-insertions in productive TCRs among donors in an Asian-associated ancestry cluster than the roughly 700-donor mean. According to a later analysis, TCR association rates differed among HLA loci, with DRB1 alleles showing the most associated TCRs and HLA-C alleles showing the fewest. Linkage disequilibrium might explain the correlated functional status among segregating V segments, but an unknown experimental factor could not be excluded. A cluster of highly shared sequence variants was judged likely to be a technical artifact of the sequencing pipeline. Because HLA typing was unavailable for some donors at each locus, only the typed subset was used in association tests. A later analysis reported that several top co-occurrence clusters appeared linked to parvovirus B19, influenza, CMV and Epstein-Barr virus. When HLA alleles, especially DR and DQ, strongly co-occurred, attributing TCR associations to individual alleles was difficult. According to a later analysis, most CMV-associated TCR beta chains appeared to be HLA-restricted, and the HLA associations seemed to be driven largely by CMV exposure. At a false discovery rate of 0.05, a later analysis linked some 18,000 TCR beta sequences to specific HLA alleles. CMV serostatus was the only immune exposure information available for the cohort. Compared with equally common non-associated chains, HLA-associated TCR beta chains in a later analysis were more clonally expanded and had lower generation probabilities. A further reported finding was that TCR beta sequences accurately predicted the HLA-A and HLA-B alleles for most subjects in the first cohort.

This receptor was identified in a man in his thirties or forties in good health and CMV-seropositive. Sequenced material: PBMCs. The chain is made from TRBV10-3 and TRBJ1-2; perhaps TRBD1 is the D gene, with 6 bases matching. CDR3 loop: CAITREGGYGYTF. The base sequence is TGTGCCATCACTCGCGAGGGGGGGTATGGCTACACCTTC.